Below are 28 T cell receptor beta chains sequenced from a single sample in a study of blood T cell repertoires in COVID-19. Assay: immunoSEQ multiplex PCR; the TCRdb copy retains only in-frame clones and omits some. The sample consists of approximately 50,000 clones, roughly 80% of them appearing once. Material: peripheral blood. Receptor source: a man between 65 and 80 years old with active COVID-19.

This chain joins TRBV27 and TRBJ2-1; D not resolved. Germline CDR1 MNHEY, CDR2 SMNVEV (reference sequence). The CDR3 sequence is 13 residues long. V was shortened by 2 bases and J by 8 bases, with 10 bases between the two germline ends. DNA for the CDR3: TGTGCCAGCAGTTTACTTAGTAATCATGAGCAGTTCTTC. Protein: CASSLLSNHEQFF.

V is TRBV4-2 and J is TRBJ2-1; 9 bases line up with TRBD2. V gave up 4 bases and J gave up 7 bases; unmatched junction bases: 11. This CDR3 is built from 16 residues. CDR1 and CDR2 from the germline V gene are LGHNA and YNFKEQ. CDR3 amino acids: CASSPVSASGENEQFF. The CDR3 DNA sequence: TGTGCCAGCAGCCCAGTGTCCGCTAGCGGGGAGAATGAGCAGTTCTTC.

This chain links TRBV19 with TRBJ1-5, with 8 bases lining up with TRBD1. The V gene's germline CDR1 is LNHDA and CDR2 SQIVND (reference sequence). V was pared by 7 bases and J by 5 bases, with 4 bases of the junction left unmatched. The length of the CDR3 is 13 residues. CDR3 in amino acids: CASTAGGYQPQHF. In DNA, the CDR3 is TGTGCCAGTACAGCAGGGGGCTATCAGCCCCAGCATTTT.

The genes are TRBV3-1 (or the pseudogene TRBV3-2) and TRBJ2-3; the D gene is possibly TRBD1 (7 bases). With 1 base removed from V and 8 bases from J, the gap between germline ends came to 22 bases. Germline CDR1 reads LGHDT; CDR2 reads YNNKEL (reference sequence). This CDR3 comprises 17 residues. CDR3 sequence reads: CASSQATTTGRLRTQYF. The CDR3, as DNA: TGTGCCAGCAGCCAAGCCACAACGACAGGGAGGCTTCGTACGCAGTATTTT.

This chain links TRBV27 with TRBJ2-3; TRBD2 matches at 7 bases. The CDR3 length is 17 residues. The V gene's germline CDR1 is MNHEY and CDR2 SMNVEV (reference sequence). Germline trimming cut 7 bases from V and 0 bases from J; bases unmatched to any gene: 13. For the CDR3, the DNA is TGTGCCAGCACTTCACGAAGACTAGCAGCAAGCACAGATACGCAGTATTTT. It codes for CASTSRRLAASTDTQYF.

The genes are TRBV11-3 and TRBJ2-1, with D maybe TRBD1 (5 bases). The germline V and J ends were trimmed by 5 bases and 1 base, with 12 bases remaining between them. The CDR3 has 15 amino acids. CDR1 and CDR2 (germline): SGHNT, YENEEA. As DNA, the CDR3 is TGTGCCAGCAGCCCAGTTTCAGGGTCCTACAATGAGCAGTTCTTC. Its translation is CASSPVSGSYNEQFF.

This chain joins TRBV6-2 or TRBV6-3 and TRBJ2-3; possible D gene TRBD1, 5 bases. The CDR3 contains 15 residues. From germline, CDR1 is MNHEY and CDR2 SVGEGT. Trimming took off 4 bases at V and 2 bases at J, with 13 bases between the two ends. The CDR3 sequence is CASSSSWGHTDTQYF. CDR3 DNA: TGTGCCAGCAGTTCCTCTTGGGGCCACACAGATACGCAGTATTTT.

The V gene is TRBV2, the J gene TRBJ2-7; D may be TRBD2 (5 bases). CDR1 SNHLY and CDR2 FYNNEI come from the germline V gene. Trimming removed 3 bases at V and 1 base at J, with 10 bases between. The CDR3 contains 14 residues. CDR3 coding DNA: TGTGCCAGCAGTGAGAGGGCCTCGTCCTACGAGCAGTACTTC. Translating gives CASSERASSYEQYF.

The chain couples TRBV6-1 to TRBJ2-2; possibly TRBD1 for D (6 bases). V was pared by 2 bases and J by 1 base, with 8 bases between. The CDR3 spans 15 residues. Germline lookup yields CDR1 MNHNS and CDR2 SASEGT. The CDR3 DNA sequence: TGTGCCAGCAGTGAAAGGGGGAGGAACACCGGGGAGCTGTTTTTT. Translating gives CASSERGRNTGELFF.

The J gene is TRBJ2-3, the V gene TRBV5-4, with a tentative D call TRBD1 (5 bases). The germline gives CDR1 SGHNT, CDR2 YYREEE (reference sequence). Trimming removed 4 bases at V and 5 bases at J, with 14 bases between. The CDR3 runs to 14 residues. The CDR3 here is CASSGRQSRDTQYF. CDR3 nucleotides: TGTGCCAGCAGCGGTAGACAGTCAAGAGATACGCAGTATTTT.

This clone has a handful of counts. The genes are TRBV28 and TRBJ2-5; 9 bases are a match to TRBD1. The V segment lost 8 bases and the J segment 5 bases; nucleotides outside the gene matches: 12. The CDR3 totals 15 residues. Germline V gene sequence: CDR1 MDHEN, CDR2 SYDVKM. The CDR3 loop is CASVTTGTGWETQYF. The CDR3 region has the DNA TGTGCCAGCGTTACCACCGGGACAGGGTGGGAGACCCAGTACTTC. The variable domain in full, completed from reference TRBV28 and TRBJ2-5, reads DVKVTQSSRYLVKRTGEKVFLECVQDMDHENMFWYRQDPGLGLRLIYFSYDVKMKEKGDIPEGYSVSREKKERFSLILESASTNQTSMYLCASVTTGTGWETQYFGPGTRLLVL.

This clone was detected once. The CDR3 reads CASSYGQDYGYTF. CDR3 bases: TGTGCCAGCAGTTATGGGCAGGACTATGGCTACACCTTC. The V and J genes are TRBV6-2 or TRBV6-3 and TRBJ1-2, with no clear D. V lost 3 bases and J lost 3, with 8 bases in between. The CDR3 is made up of 13 amino acids. Looked up from germline, CDR1 is MNHEY and CDR2 is SVGEGT.

The chain has TRBV28 and TRBJ1-1; D may be TRBD1 (5 bases). The CDR3 is made up of 11 amino acids. V lost 8 bases, J lost 5 bases, and 9 bases lay in between. Germline assignment: CDR1 MDHEN and CDR2 SYDVKM. For the CDR3, the DNA is TGTGCCAGCGCCCGGGGGACTGAAGCTTTCTTT. It codes for CASARGTEAFF.

This chain joins TRBV5-4 and TRBJ1-1, with D possibly matching TRBD1 (5 bases). The germline V and J ends were trimmed by 1 base and 1 base, with 5 bases remaining between them. The CDR3 has 13 residues. CDR1 is SGHNT and CDR2 is YYREEE in the germline V gene (reference sequence). The CDR3 loop is CASSLRGNTEAFF. The CDR3 nucleotides are TGTGCCAGCAGCTTGAGGGGGAACACTGAAGCTTTCTTT.

The gene calls are TRBV5-1 and TRBJ2-3, with TRBD2 as a possible D gene (6 bases). This CDR3 region has 19 residues. Germline V CDR1 and CDR2: SGHRS, YFSETQ. Trimming left V 0 bases short and J 5 bases short, with 25 bases between. The CDR3 loop is CASSLDNSGASDRIDTQYF. Here the CDR3 DNA reads TGCGCCAGCAGCTTGGACAACTCTGGGGCTAGCGATCGGATAGATACGCAGTATTTT.

This chain links TRBV5-6 with TRBJ2-3; D is unresolved. This CDR3 spans 15 amino acids. V gave up 4 bases and J gave up 2 bases, with 14 bases separating them. Germline CDR1 is SGHDT and CDR2 is YYEEEE. The DNA of the CDR3 is TGTGCCAGCAGCCGCCGGAGCCACTACACAGATACGCAGTATTTT. Translating it yields CASSRRSHYTDTQYF.

This chain connects TRBV7-2 to TRBJ2-1, with 7 bases aligning to TRBD2. The CDR3 totals 15 residues. Unmatched junction bases numbered 10, after V lost 5 bases and J lost 6 bases. Germline lookup yields CDR1 SGHTA and CDR2 FQGNSA. DNA for the CDR3: TGTGCCAGCAGCCCACTATCGGGAGGTACCAATGAGCAGTTCTTC. This encodes CASSPLSGGTNEQFF.

The chain links TRBV5-1 to TRBJ2-7, with TRBD2 identical over 10 bases. J was trimmed by 10 bases and V by 0 bases; bases with no gene match: 16. CDR3 size: 17 residues. From germline, CDR1 is SGHRS and CDR2 YFSETQ. DNA for the CDR3: TGCGCCAGCAGCTTGGCTGGAGACTCTAGCGGGAGAACCCAACAGTACTTC. Its translation is CASSLAGDSSGRTQQYF. The complete variable domain, with remaining parts taken from reference TRBV5-1 and TRBJ2-7, reads KAGVTQTPRYLIKTRGQQVTLSCSPISGHRSVSWYQQTPGQGLQFLFEYFSETQRNKGNFPGRFSGRQFSNSRSEMNVSTLELGDSALYLCASSLAGDSSGRTQQYFGPGTRLTVT.

The CDR3 region is CASSFGGSYNEQFF. In DNA form, the CDR3 reads TGTGCCAGCAGCTTCGGCGGGAGCTACAATGAGCAGTTCTTC. The chain carries TRBV7-9 and TRBJ2-1, with TRBD2 identical over 7 bases. The CDR3 is made up of 14 amino acids. V gave up 3 bases and J gave up 3 bases; unmatched junction bases: 2. Germline V gene lookup returns CDR1 SEHNR and CDR2 FQNEAQ (reference sequence). Variable domain in full (rest from reference TRBV7-9 and TRBJ2-1): DTGVSQNPRHKITKRGQNVTFRCDPISEHNRLYWYRQTLGQGPEFLTYFQNEAQLEKSRLLSDRFSAERPKGSFSTLEIQRTEQGDSAMYLCASSFGGSYNEQFFGPGTRLTVL.

J is TRBJ1-2 and V is TRBV9; 7 positions agree with TRBD1. With 0 bases clipped from V and 8 bases from J, the junction kept 7 bases outside the gene matches. CDR1 SGDLS and CDR2 YYNGEE come from the germline V gene. The CDR3 is 14 amino acids. The DNA for the CDR3 is TGTGCCAGCAGCGTAGGAGGGGGCGTTGGCGGCTACACCTTC. Translation gives CASSVGGGVGGYTF. Full variable domain (rest looked up from reference TRBV9 and TRBJ1-2): DSGVTQTPKHLITATGQRVTLRCSPRSGDLSVYWYQQSLDQGLQFLIQYYNGEERAKGNILERFSAQQFPDLHSELNLSSLELGDSALYFCASSVGGGVGGYTFGSGTRLTVV.

J is TRBJ2-3 and V is TRBV7-2; D gene ambiguous. Germline V lookup: CDR1 SGHTA, CDR2 FQGNSA. CDR3 length: 14 amino acids. Trimming left V 2 bases short and J 6 bases short, with 12 bases between. CDR3 nucleotides: TGTGCCAGCAGCTTAAGTGAGCGATCGGATACGCAGTATTTT. As protein: CASSLSERSDTQYF.

The CDR3 DNA sequence: TGTGCCAGCTCCCCCAAGCGACAACAGGGGGCCAGTCAGCCCCAGCATTTT. Encoded protein: CASSPKRQQGASQPQHF. This chain links TRBV18 with TRBJ1-5; TRBD1 matches 9 bases. Germline V gene sequence: CDR1 KGHSH, CDR2 LQKENI. CDR3 length: 17 amino acids. J lost 6 bases, V lost 6 bases, and 15 bases had no gene match.

This chain connects TRBV9 to TRBJ2-3; no definite D call. V was cut by 0 bases and J by 0 bases, with 8 bases left in between. Germline loops: CDR1 SGDLS, CDR2 YYNGEE. This CDR3 has 15 residues. The CDR3 nucleotides read TGTGCCAGCAGCGTAGGAGCCTCTAGCACAGATACGCAGTATTTT. Protein sequence: CASSVGASSTDTQYF. Full variable domain (remainder filled in from reference TRBV9 and TRBJ2-3): DSGVTQTPKHLITATGQRVTLRCSPRSGDLSVYWYQQSLDQGLQFLIQYYNGEERAKGNILERFSAQQFPDLHSELNLSSLELGDSALYFCASSVGASSTDTQYFGPGTRLTVL.

The chain links TRBV28 to TRBJ1-6; no clear D. The V end lost 8 bases, the J end lost 16 bases, and 18 bases lay between the germline ends. The CDR3 has 12 residues. Germline V CDR1 and CDR2: MDHEN, SYDVKM. The CDR3 region is CASCPSSVALHF. Here the CDR3 DNA reads TGTGCCAGCTGCCCTTCATCAGTAGCGCTCCACTTT.

The chain combines TRBV28 with TRBJ2-7, with D possibly TRBD1 on 5 matching bases. This CDR3 spans 17 amino acids. Deletions cut 4 bases from V and 6 bases from J, with 25 bases between. Per germline, CDR1 MDHEN and CDR2 SYDVKM. The CDR3 DNA reads as TGTGCCAGCAGTTCAGCCGAATCCGGATCGGGTAGGGGCGAGCAGTACTTC. As protein: CASSSAESGSGRGEQYF.

This clone has only a few counts. The V and J genes are TRBV7-8 and TRBJ1-2, with D possibly being TRBD1 (6 bases). The CDR3 has 14 amino acids. Germline V gene data show CDR1 as SGHVS and CDR2 as FQNEAQ. The V and J ends lost 2 bases and 8 bases respectively, with 15 bases between them. CDR3 protein: CASSLRDTTSGYTF. CDR3 nucleotides: TGTGCCAGCAGCTTACGGGACACTACCTCCGGCTACACCTTC.

This clone showed up just once. The genes are TRBV7-2 and TRBJ2-2; perhaps TRBD1 as D (6 bases). V gave up 4 bases and J gave up 7 bases, with 13 bases separating them. Germline V gene data show CDR1 as SGHTA and CDR2 as FQGNSA. The CDR3 sequence is 14 residues long. The CDR3 reads CASSYRTAHGELFF. CDR3 coding DNA: TGTGCCAGCAGCTACCGGACAGCCCACGGGGAGCTGTTTTTT.

This sequence joins TRBV19 and TRBJ1-4; D not resolved. V gave up 3 bases and J gave up 4 bases, with 12 bases separating them. CDR1 LNHDA and CDR2 SQIVND come from the germline V gene (reference sequence). The CDR3 has 15 residues. CDR3 in DNA: TGTGCCAGTAGTATTTTAAGAGGGTATAATGAAAAACTGTTTTTT. Amino acids: CASSILRGYNEKLFF. Complete variable domain (other parts from reference TRBV19 and TRBJ1-4): DGGITQSPKYLFRKEGQNVTLSCEQNLNHDAMYWYRQDPGQGLRLIYYSQIVNDFQKGDIAEGYSVSREKKESFPLTVTSAQKNPTAFYLCASSILRGYNEKLFFGSGTQLSVL.